The T cell receptor beta chain under discussion was sequenced for a study of PD-1 blockade in classical Hodgkin lymphoma. Study-level findings and limits: By C4D1, CD4+ diversity increased significantly, especially in complete responders. The origin of the repertoire differences remains undefined, with disease activity or prior therapy as possible causes. Newly diagnosed patients reportedly trailed healthy donors in baseline TCR diversity. Prior to therapy, complete responders displayed diversity much like that of newly diagnosed patients.

With respect to this clone: Its antigen is still unknown.

This sample's time point: cycle 4 day 1 (C4D1), after six to seven weeks of nivolumab. Every patient had relapsed following autologous stem cell transplantation, and cohorts differed in brentuximab vedotin exposure. Germline V gives CDR1 SGHTS, CDR2 YDEGEE. CDR3 length: 15 residues. V was pared by 6 bases and J by 6 bases, with 18 bases between. TCRdb's copy holds only in-frame clones and misses some; the assay was immunoSEQ multiplex PCR. This table has 35,000 to 50,000 clones, around 64% appearing once. The TCR was taken from a human donor with classical Hodgkin lymphoma. This sample comprised peripheral blood mononuclear cells (PBMCs), obtained before the fourth cycle of nivolumab. This chain uses TRBV5-8 with TRBJ1-4; no definite D call. In DNA, the CDR3 is TGTGCCAGCACTTCGGGCTCGCTTGGTCATGAAAAACTGTTTTTT. This encodes CASTSGSLGHEKLFF.